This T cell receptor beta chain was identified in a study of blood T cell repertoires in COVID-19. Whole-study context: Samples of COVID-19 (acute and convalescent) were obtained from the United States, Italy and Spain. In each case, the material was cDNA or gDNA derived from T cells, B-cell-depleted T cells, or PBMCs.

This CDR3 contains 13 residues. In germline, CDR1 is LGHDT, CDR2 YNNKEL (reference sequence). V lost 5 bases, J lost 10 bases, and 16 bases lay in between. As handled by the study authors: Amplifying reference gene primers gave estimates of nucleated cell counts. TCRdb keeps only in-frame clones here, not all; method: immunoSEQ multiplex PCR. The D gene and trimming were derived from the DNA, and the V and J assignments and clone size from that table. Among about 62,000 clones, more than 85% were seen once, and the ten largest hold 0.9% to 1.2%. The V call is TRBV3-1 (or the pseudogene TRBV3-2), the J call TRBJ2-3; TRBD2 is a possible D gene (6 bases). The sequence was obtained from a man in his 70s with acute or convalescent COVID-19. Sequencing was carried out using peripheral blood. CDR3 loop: CASSWRGYLAQYF. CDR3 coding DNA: TGTGCCAGCAGCTGGAGGGGCTACCTGGCGCAGTATTTT.